The rows below give T cell receptor beta chains drawn from one sample of a study of CD8+ T cells in alopecia areata. TCRdb's copy holds only in-frame clones and misses some; the assay was immunoSEQ multiplex PCR. Here the sample spans roughly 46,000 clones, just over 65% being singletons. This specimen consisted of CD8+ T cells sorted from blood, obtained at week 4, from a patient treated with tofacitinib. The source of these receptors is a human donor with alopecia areata. CDR3s include the opening cysteine and the closing phenylalanine or tryptophan. The D gene is left open where the match is weak. The listing skips clone size in some rows; elsewhere it reads once, few, many or a size class.

clone size,V gene,J gene,D gene,CDR3 DNA,CDR3 protein
.,TRBV19,TRBJ2-1,.,TGTGCCAGTAGTATAGTTGCAACCTACAATGAGCAGTTCTTC,CASSIVATYNEQFF
.,TRBV30,TRBJ2-7,.,TGTGCCTGGAGAGCTGTGGGGGTCTACGAGCAGTACTTC,CAWRAVGVYEQYF
.,TRBV29-1,TRBJ1-2,.,TGCAGCGTGGACGACAGAGACTATGGCTACACCTTC,CSVDDRDYGYTF
.,TRBV27,TRBJ1-6,.,TGTGCCAGCAGTCACCCCCCCTCACCCCTCCACTTT,CASSHPPSPLHF
.,TRBV5-6,TRBJ2-1,.,TGTGCCAGCAGCCCAAGCCCGGGTGAGCAGTTCTTC,CASSPSPGEQFF
.,TRBV9,TRBJ2-3,.,TGTGCCAGCACCCCAGTTACAGATACGCAGTATTTT,CASTPVTDTQYF
.,TRBV29-1,TRBJ2-1,.,TGCAGCACGTACGGGGGCTCCTACAATGAGCAGTTCTTC,CSTYGGSYNEQFF
.,TRBV7-9,TRBJ2-7,.,TGTGCCAGCAGCTTAGCGAGTGGGAGACCGACCTACGAGCAGTACTTC,CASSLASGRPTYEQYF
.,TRBV27,TRBJ2-6,.,TGTGCCAGCAGTAGGGCAGGGGCGGCTGGGGCCAACGTCCTGACTTTC,CASSRAGAAGANVLTF
few,TRBV5-1,TRBJ2-1,TRBD1,TGCGCCAGCAGCGCGGACAGGGAATTTGAGCAGTTCTTC,CASSADREFEQFF
few,TRBV29-1,TRBJ1-4,.,TGCAGCGTCCTACCCCCCGGACAAGGTGAAAAACTGTTTTTT,CSVLPPGQGEKLFF
.,TRBV29-1,TRBJ1-1,.,TGCAGCGTTGTTGCGAGGAGCACTGAAGCTTTCTTT,CSVVARSTEAFF
few,TRBV29-1,TRBJ1-2,TRBD1,TGCAGCGTGGACAGGGGGGTCGGCGGCTACACCTTC,CSVDRGVGGYTF
.,TRBV27,TRBJ2-7,TRBD1,TGTGCCAGCAGTTGGGGGGACAGGGGAGGCTACGAGCAGTACTTC,CASSWGDRGGYEQYF
once,TRBV30,TRBJ1-2,.,TGTGCCGGGAGTGTCATAGGAGGGGACGATGGCTACACCTTC,CAGSVIGGDDGYTF
.,TRBV7-9,TRBJ2-7,.,TGTGCCAGCAGCTCGCCCTACGAGCAGTACTTC,CASSSPYEQYF
.,TRBV9,TRBJ1-5,.,TGTGCCAGCAGCGTAGAGGCGCATTGGGATCAGCCCCAGCATTTT,CASSVEAHWDQPQHF
.,TRBV27,TRBJ1-2,TRBD1,TGTGCCAGCAGTTTATCGGACAGGGGGCGCGGTGGCTACACCTTC,CASSLSDRGRGGYTF
.,TRBV5-6,TRBJ2-1,.,TGTGCCAGCAGCTTGGGCCGGGGCCCCCGGGATGAGCAGTTCTTC,CASSLGRGPRDEQFF
.,TRBV7-9,TRBJ2-1,.,TGTGCCAGCAGCGACGGGACACCGGTCTACAATGAGCAGTTCTTC,CASSDGTPVYNEQFF
.,TRBV19,TRBJ2-1,TRBD2,TGTGCCAGTAGTATTCCCACTAGCGGAGGGGAGAATGAGCAGTTCTTC,CASSIPTSGGENEQFF
.,TRBV15,TRBJ1-5,TRBD1,TGTGCCACCAGCAGGAGACAGGGTCAGAGTCAGCCCCAGCATTTT,CATSRRQGQSQPQHF
.,TRBV13,TRBJ2-5,.,TGTGCCAGCAGCTTATACCGTATGGACGAGACCCAGTACTTC,CASSLYRMDETQYF
.,TRBV29-1,TRBJ2-1,.,TGCAGCGTTCGGCTAGCCAGGGAGCAGTTCTTC,CSVRLAREQFF
few,TRBV4-3,TRBJ2-1,TRBD2,TGCGCCAGCAGCCAGACTAGCGGGGGGGCCAATGAGCAGTTCTTC,CASSQTSGGANEQFF
.,TRBV7-7,TRBJ2-2,.,TGTGCCAGCAGCTTATCGAGCTCGGGGGAGCTGTTTTTT,CASSLSSSGELFF
.,TRBV30,TRBJ2-2,.,TGTGCCTGGAGTGAGGCACCGACCGGGGAGCTGTTTTTT,CAWSEAPTGELFF
.,TRBV29-1,TRBJ2-7,.,TGCAGCGTTGGTGGGGGCCTCTCCTACGAGCAGTACTTC,CSVGGGLSYEQYF
.,TRBV30,TRBJ2-3,TRBD2,TGTGCCTGGACCAGGACTAGCGGGGCAGCAGATACGCAGTATTTT,CAWTRTSGAADTQYF
.,TRBV5-6,TRBJ2-7,TRBD2,TGTGCCAGCAGCTTGGCTGGGACTAGTGAGCAGTACTTC,CASSLAGTSEQYF
.,TRBV4-3,TRBJ2-5,TRBD1,TGCGCCAGCAGCCATGACAGGGGAGAAGAGACCCAGTACTTC,CASSHDRGEETQYF
.,TRBV5-1,TRBJ2-1,.,TGCGCCAGCAGCCTAGGTTTGGAGCAGTTCTTC,CASSLGLEQFF
many,TRBV30,TRBJ2-1,.,TGTGCCTGGAGTGTAATGGGGCATGAGCAGTTCTTC,CAWSVMGHEQFF
.,TRBV6-5,TRBJ2-5,TRBD2,TGTGCCAGCAGTTCATTCGGGGGGGGCGGAGAGACCCAGTACTTC,CASSSFGGGGETQYF
.,TRBV10-3,TRBJ2-4,.,TGTGCCATCAGTGATGATGAGTTTCCCAAAAACATTCAGTACTTC,CAISDDEFPKNIQYF
.,TRBV30,TRBJ1-6,.,TGTGCCTGGAGTCTTGGGCAAAATTCACCCCTCCACTTT,CAWSLGQNSPLHF
.,TRBV2,TRBJ2-5,.,TGTGCCCGAGGTCGCGGGGACTCGGGAGAGACCCAGTACTTC,CARGRGDSGETQYF
.,TRBV29-1,TRBJ1-2,.,TGCAGCGTTGAAGTGGACACTCTTTTGGAGGGCTACACCTTC,CSVEVDTLLEGYTF
few,TRBV7-9,TRBJ2-5,.,TGTGCCAGCAGCTTACGAAGGGTGTACCAAGAGACCCAGTACTTC,CASSLRRVYQETQYF
.,TRBV29-1,TRBJ2-1,.,TGCAGCGTGCCCTCTCGCGGACCGCGCAATGAGCAGTTCTTC,CSVPSRGPRNEQFF
few,TRBV30,TRBJ1-1,.,TGTGCCTGGAGAAACCCGGATTTGAACACTGAAGCTTTCTTT,CAWRNPDLNTEAFF
once,TRBV5-6,TRBJ2-1,.,TGTGCCAGCAGCGGGGTTCGTGGGGATGAGCAGTTCTTC,CASSGVRGDEQFF
.,TRBV27,TRBJ2-1,TRBD2,TGTGCCAGCAGTGGGACTAGCGCGTGGGACAATGAGCAGTTCTTC,CASSGTSAWDNEQFF
.,TRBV9,TRBJ1-5,.,TGTGCCAGCAGCGTATCCGAGGGTCAGCCCCAGCATTTT,CASSVSEGQPQHF
few,TRBV6-6,TRBJ2-5,.,TGTGCCAGCAGTTATACTAGACAAGAGACCCAGTACTTC,CASSYTRQETQYF
few,TRBV19,TRBJ1-1,.,TGTGCCAGTAGTATCGAGGGACGGACGAACACTGAAGCTTTCTTT,CASSIEGRTNTEAFF